Listed below are T cell receptor beta chains from one sample, sequenced in a study of Ad26.COV2.S vaccination and SARS-CoV-2 variants. Libraries were prepared by immunoSEQ multiplex PCR; TCRdb keeps only in-frame clonotypes and omits some of them. The table includes fewer than 400,000 clones, around 83% detected once. Sequenced here: peripheral blood, sampled in a trial of Ad26.COV2.S vaccine versus placebo. Every receptor here comes from a person aged 18-60 years who received the Ad26.COV2.S COVID-19 vaccine or a placebo. CDR3s include the opening cysteine and the closing phenylalanine or tryptophan. The D gene is left open where the match is weak. Clone size is shown for a subset of rows, as once, few, many or a class of expanded clone.

CDR3nt: TGTGCCAGTACCACCAGGGCTGGGCAGACGAACACCGGGGAGCTGTTTTTT
CDR3aa: CASTTRAGQTNTGELFF
d_gene: NA
j_gene: TRBJ2-2
v_gene: TRBV19
abundance: NA

CDR3nt: TGCGCCAGCAGCCAAGGGTGGGGCAGGGGGCGAGAGGGAGGCTACACCTTC
CDR3aa: CASSQGWGRGREGGYTF
d_gene: TRBD1
j_gene: TRBJ1-2
v_gene: TRBV4-1
abundance: NA

CDR3nt: TGTGCCAGCAGCTTGCTTTTCAGGGAGCAGTACTTC
CDR3aa: CASSLLFREQYF
d_gene: NA
j_gene: TRBJ2-7
v_gene: TRBV5-6
abundance: NA

CDR3nt: TGTGCCAGCAGCCTACCGGGACTAGCGGGGCTAGACGAGCAGTACTTC
CDR3aa: CASSLPGLAGLDEQYF
d_gene: TRBD2
j_gene: TRBJ2-7
v_gene: TRBV3-1/TRBV3-2
abundance: once

CDR3nt: TGTGCCAGCAGTCCTACTCGCTCGAGGTCTGAAAAACTGTTTTTT
CDR3aa: CASSPTRSRSEKLFF
d_gene: NA
j_gene: TRBJ1-4
v_gene: TRBV6-5
abundance: NA

CDR3nt: TGTGCCACCAGCAGAGATTGGGACACTGAAGCTTTCTTT
CDR3aa: CATSRDWDTEAFF
d_gene: NA
j_gene: TRBJ1-1
v_gene: TRBV15
abundance: NA

CDR3nt: TGTGCCAGCAGTGAACTTTTGAACACTGAAGCTTTCTTT
CDR3aa: CASSELLNTEAFF
d_gene: NA
j_gene: TRBJ1-1
v_gene: TRBV6-4
abundance: NA

CDR3nt: TGTGCCAGCAGCCTGCAAGAGACCCAGTACTTC
CDR3aa: CASSLQETQYF
d_gene: NA
j_gene: TRBJ2-5
v_gene: TRBV6-5
abundance: NA

CDR3nt: TGTGCCAGCAGACCCCGGGACAGGGACGGCACAGATACGCAGTATTTT
CDR3aa: CASRPRDRDGTDTQYF
d_gene: TRBD1
j_gene: TRBJ2-3
v_gene: TRBV5-4
abundance: NA

CDR3nt: TGTGCCAGAAGCTTGGCGGGCAAGCCGTCAACTAATGAAAAACTGTTTTTT
CDR3aa: CARSLAGKPSTNEKLFF
d_gene: NA
j_gene: TRBJ1-4
v_gene: TRBV5-3
abundance: NA

CDR3nt: TGTGCCAGCAGCCAGAGGGTTGGGGGAGCTTTCTTT
CDR3aa: CASSQRVGGAFF
d_gene: NA
j_gene: TRBJ1-1
v_gene: TRBV12-3/TRBV12-4
abundance: NA

CDR3nt: TGTGCCAGCAGCCGACTCTCGGGTGAAAAACTGTTTTTT
CDR3aa: CASSRLSGEKLFF
d_gene: NA
j_gene: TRBJ1-4
v_gene: TRBV7-2
abundance: NA

CDR3nt: TGTGCCAGCAGAGGAAAAGACGGGAACACTGAAGCTTTCTTT
CDR3aa: CASRGKDGNTEAFF
d_gene: NA
j_gene: TRBJ1-1
v_gene: TRBV6-5
abundance: NA

CDR3nt: TGCGCCAGCAGCGAAGTAGGGGGTTCACCCCTCCACTTT
CDR3aa: CASSEVGGSPLHF
d_gene: NA
j_gene: TRBJ1-6
v_gene: TRBV4-3
abundance: once

CDR3nt: TGTGCCAGCTCACCACATAAGAACACTGAAGCTTTCTTT
CDR3aa: CASSPHKNTEAFF
d_gene: NA
j_gene: TRBJ1-1
v_gene: TRBV18
abundance: few

CDR3nt: TGTGCCAGCTCACCACCGTCCTCAGGGTATAATTCACCCCTCCACTTT
CDR3aa: CASSPPSSGYNSPLHF
d_gene: NA
j_gene: TRBJ1-6
v_gene: TRBV18
abundance: NA